These 30 T cell receptor beta chains were all obtained from the same sample, sequenced in a study of T cells in Graves' hyperthyroidism and ophthalmopathy. The investigators amplified TCR beta CDR3 regions from RNA transcripts. The TCR CDR3 was amplified in a first-round RT-PCR using the HTBI primer set. TCRdb reanalysed the multiplex PCR reads using MiXCR and keeps one entry per CDR3 protein. The data hold hundreds of thousands of distinct CDR3 sequences, with more than 12% observed a single time. The sequenced sample consisted of blood. The receptors derive from a man in his forties or fifties with Graves' ophthalmopathy.

Ten or more counts support this clonotype. V usage is TRBV4-1 and J usage is TRBJ2-7; perhaps TRBD2 as D (6 bases). Germline V gene lookup returns CDR1 MGHRA and CDR2 YSYEKL. The CDR3 is 14 amino acids. The V gene lost 0 bases and the J gene lost 2 bases, with 8 bases spanning the gap. The CDR3 loop reads CASSQDRGTYEQYF. CDR3 DNA sequence: TGCGCCAGCAGCCAAGATCGGGGGACCTACGAGCAGTACTTC.

This clonotype was counted at least ten times. The chain couples TRBV28 to TRBJ1-5, with 9 nucleotides matching TRBD1. J lost 4 bases, V lost 0 bases, and 4 bases had no gene match. CDR1 is MDHEN and CDR2 is SYDVKM in the germline V gene. The CDR3 has 16 residues. CDR3 protein: CASSLWEGQGNQPQHF. The CDR3 coding sequence is TGTGCCAGCAGTTTATGGGAGGGACAGGGTAATCAGCCCCAGCATTTT.

This chain joins TRBV4-1 and TRBJ1-6; D call uncertain. Per germline, CDR1 MGHRA and CDR2 YSYEKL. This CDR3 spans 13 amino acids. Trimming cost V 3 bases and J 14 bases, with 14 bases left between them. The CDR3 sequence: CASSHRDPQTLHF. CDR3 bases: TGCGCCAGCAGCCATCGAGACCCTCAGACCCTCCACTTT.

In this sample, this clonotype turned up many times. The J gene is TRBJ1-1, the V gene TRBV5-1; D not certain. Germline lookup yields CDR1 SGHRS and CDR2 YFSETQ. CDR3 length: 14 amino acids. Trimming stripped 4 bases from V and 0 bases from J, with 10 bases between. CDR3 region: CASSPLDLNTEAFF. The CDR3 bases are TGCGCCAGCAGCCCTTTGGATTTGAACACTGAAGCTTTCTTT.

In this sample, this clonotype turned up many times. This sequence joins TRBV27 and TRBJ1-2, with a weak D call TRBD1 (5 bases). There are 14 residues in the CDR3. Germline lookup yields CDR1 MNHEY and CDR2 SMNVEV (reference sequence). The V gene lost 2 bases and the J gene lost 6 bases, with 13 bases spanning the gap. CDR3 DNA sequence: TGTGCCAGCAGTTTAGGGGACCGGAGGCATGGCTACACCTTC. Translated: CASSLGDRRHGYTF.

The J gene is TRBJ2-3, the V gene TRBV7-3, with D uncertain. This CDR3 spans 16 amino acids. Trimming stripped 5 bases from V and 3 bases from J, with 18 bases between. Germline loops: CDR1 SGHTA, CDR2 FQGTGA. CDR3 loop: CASSPERNQITDTQYF. The CDR3 coding sequence is TGTGCCAGCAGCCCCGAACGAAACCAAATTACAGATACGCAGTATTTT.

This clonotype occurred many times. This rearrangement joins TRBV5-1 to TRBJ2-7, with unresolved D. Looked up from germline, CDR1 is SGHRS and CDR2 is YFSETQ. This CDR3 region has 14 residues. The V end was cut by 0 bases, the J end by 3 bases, with 10 bases between. CDR3 DNA sequence: TGCGCCAGCAGCTTGGGCGGTCCTGGCTACGAGCAGTACTTC. Protein: CASSLGGPGYEQYF.

On this clonotype: One base away lies a much larger clone, so this may be a sequencing read error. This chain joins TRBV2 and TRBJ2-1, with D possibly TRBD2 on 6 matching bases. The CDR3 has 15 residues. Germline V gene data show CDR1 as SNHLY and CDR2 as FYNNEI. The V and J ends lost 7 bases and 2 bases respectively, with 15 bases between them. As DNA, the CDR3 is TGTGCCAGCATAGTAGGGACTGGCGCCTACAATGAGCAGTTCTTC. It translates to CASIVGTGAYNEQFF.

This clonotype has a count of ten or more. This rearrangement joins TRBV19 to TRBJ2-2; 8 nucleotides match TRBD1. V lost 10 bases, J lost 3 bases, and 7 bases stayed unmatched. Per germline, CDR1 LNHDA and CDR2 SQIVND (reference sequence). The CDR3 runs to 14 residues. In nucleotides, the CDR3 is TGTGCCACGGGCCTGGGACAGGACACCGGGGAGCTGTTTTTT. Amino acids: CATGLGQDTGELFF.

The genes are TRBV20-1 and TRBJ2-7; TRBD1 might be the D (6 bases). The CDR3 spans 12 residues. Trimming removed 6 bases at V and 7 bases at J, with 16 bases between. The V gene's germline CDR1 is DFQATT and CDR2 SNEGSKA (reference sequence). The CDR3 region is CSANRDLGEQYF. The DNA of the CDR3 is TGCAGTGCAAACAGGGATCTGGGTGAGCAGTACTTC.

This clonotype occurred a few times. The chain recombines TRBV4-1 with TRBJ1-3; D might be TRBD1 (6 bases). Trimming stripped 2 bases from V and 2 bases from J, with 10 bases between. The V gene's germline CDR1 is MGHRA and CDR2 YSYEKL. This CDR3 is 15 amino acids long. In DNA, the CDR3 is TGCGCCAGCAGCCAATTACAGGGACCTGGAAACACCATATATTTT. Protein product: CASSQLQGPGNTIYF.

The chain uses TRBV4-1 and TRBJ2-7, with D uncertain. In germline, CDR1 is MGHRA, CDR2 YSYEKL. The CDR3 is 14 residues long. The V and J ends lost 1 base and 3 bases respectively, with 10 bases between them. The CDR3 is CASSQAGLVYEQYF. In nucleotides, the CDR3 is TGCGCCAGCAGCCAAGCTGGCCTCGTCTACGAGCAGTACTTC.

In this sample, this clonotype turned up many times. The V call is TRBV5-6, the J call TRBJ2-5; no definite D call. V lost 1 base, J lost 5 bases, and 9 bases lay in between. The CDR3 is 13 residues long. Germline-derived CDR1 and CDR2 are SGHDT and YYEEEE. CDR3 sequence: CASSLYSSETQYF. The DNA for the CDR3 is TGTGCCAGCAGCTTGTACAGTAGCGAGACCCAGTACTTC.

The chain carries TRBV28 and TRBJ1-5, with D unresolved. Trimming took 2 bases from V and 1 from J, leaving 6 bases between them. Germline CDR1 and CDR2: MDHEN and SYDVKM. The CDR3 contains 14 residues. The DNA of the CDR3 is TGTGCCAGCAGTTTAATGGGAAGCAATCAGCCCCAGCATTTT. Encoded protein: CASSLMGSNQPQHF.

Many counts were recorded for this clonotype. The chain uses TRBV20-1 and TRBJ2-7, with 13 nucleotides matching TRBD2. The CDR3 has 18 amino acids. V lost 3 bases to trimming and J lost 6 bases; unmatched junction nucleotides: 17. Germline values: CDR1 DFQATT, CDR2 SNEGSKA (reference sequence). The CDR3 region is CSARETFRTSGRRFEQYF. The CDR3, as DNA: TGCAGTGCTAGGGAGACCTTCCGGACTAGCGGGAGAAGATTCGAGCAGTACTTC.

V gene TRBV19 combines with J gene TRBJ1-2; a weak D match, TRBD1 (5 bases). Trimming removed 3 bases at V and 8 bases at J, with 13 bases between. CDR3 size: 13 residues. Germline CDR1 is LNHDA and CDR2 is SQIVND (reference sequence). DNA of the CDR3: TGTGCCAGTAGTATGGGGCCTGCTAGCGGCTACACCTTC. This gives the protein CASSMGPASGYTF.

This clonotype was seen many times. The J gene is TRBJ2-7, the V gene TRBV7-3; 10 nucleotides match TRBD2. V trimming: 5 bases; J trimming: 6 bases; junction bases outside the gene matches: 10. Germline values: CDR1 SGHTA, CDR2 FQGTGA. The length of the CDR3 is 15 residues. DNA for the CDR3: TGTGCCAGCAGCCCAATAGCGGGAGGTTTCGCCGAGCAGTACTTC. Its protein product is CASSPIAGGFAEQYF.

This sequence joins TRBV2 and TRBJ2-5; no clear D gene. V lost 3 bases, J lost 5 bases, and 13 bases lay in between. The CDR3 covers 14 residues. Germline-derived CDR1 and CDR2 are SNHLY and FYNNEI. In nucleotides, the CDR3 is TGTGCCAGCAGTGACCCCCGGGTATTCGAGACCCAGTACTTC. It yields the protein CASSDPRVFETQYF.

This clonotype was found many times. The rearrangement joins TRBV3-1 to TRBJ2-3; no clear D gene. CDR1 and CDR2 (germline): LGHDT, YNNKEL (reference sequence). V was trimmed by 1 base and J by 8 bases, leaving 7 bases between them. The CDR3 consists of 12 residues. Here the CDR3 reads CASSQGGGTQYF. The CDR3 DNA reads as TGTGCCAGCAGCCAAGGAGGTGGTACGCAGTATTTT.

This clonotype was detected a few times. The chain is built from TRBV7-3 and TRBJ2-1, with a tentative D call TRBD2 (6 bases). Between the trimmed V and J ends, which lost 5 bases and 0 bases, there was a span of 14 bases. This CDR3 spans 16 amino acids. Germline CDR1 reads SGHTA; CDR2 reads FQGTGA. The CDR3 bases are TGTGCCAGCAGCCGAGCTGGCGGGAACTCCTACAATGAGCAGTTCTTC. Protein product: CASSRAGGNSYNEQFF.

This clonotype was seen only a few times. The V gene is TRBV10-3, the J gene TRBJ2-1; no clear D. V lost 2 bases, J lost 5 bases, and 7 bases lay in between. This CDR3 has 13 amino acids. Germline V gives CDR1 ENHRY, CDR2 SYGVKD. The CDR3 spells CAISEPANNEQFF. CDR3 sequence (DNA): TGTGCCATCAGTGAGCCAGCCAACAATGAGCAGTTCTTC.

In DNA, the CDR3 is TGTGCCAGCAGCCGGGGACTAGCGGGATCGGACACAGATACGCAGTATTTT. Translation gives CASSRGLAGSDTDTQYF. The chain recombines TRBV4-2 with TRBJ2-3; 13 bases are shared with TRBD2. CDR1 is LGHNA and CDR2 is YNFKEQ in the germline V gene. V gave up 4 bases and J gave up 2 bases; unmatched junction bases: 6. The CDR3 runs to 17 residues.

V usage is TRBV7-3 and J usage is TRBJ1-1; D possibly corresponds to TRBD1 (6 bases). V gave up 9 bases and J gave up 0 bases, with 11 bases separating them. CDR1 and CDR2 from the germline V gene are SGHTA and FQGTGA. This CDR3 is 13 amino acids long. The CDR3 here is CASRDNLNTEAFF. The CDR3 nucleotides read TGTGCCAGTAGGGACAACTTGAACACTGAAGCTTTCTTT.

This clonotype was detected only once. V usage is TRBV10-3 and J usage is TRBJ2-2; 7 bases are a match to TRBD1. CDR3 length: 16 residues. Germline-derived CDR1 and CDR2 are ENHRY and SYGVKD. The junction had 12 bases not matched to a gene; V was cut back by 11 bases and J by 0 bases. The CDR3 DNA reads as TGTGCCTTATCTCCGGGACAGTCGACGAACACCGGGGAGCTGTTTTTT. Its translation: CALSPGQSTNTGELFF.

This clonotype was seen repeatedly, ten times or more. This chain connects TRBV7-6 to TRBJ2-7; D unresolved. In germline, CDR1 is SGHVS, CDR2 FNYEAQ. The CDR3 has 14 amino acids. The germline V and J ends were trimmed by 3 bases and 0 bases, with 9 bases remaining between them. CDR3 protein: CASSLDGYSYEQYF. CDR3 DNA sequence: TGTGCCAGCAGCTTGGACGGATACTCCTACGAGCAGTACTTC.

V is TRBV11-2 and J is TRBJ2-3, with 8 bases matching TRBD2. With V trimmed by 6 bases and J by 4 bases, 12 bases remained unmatched. The V gene's germline CDR1 is SGHAT and CDR2 FQNNGV. The CDR3 sequence is 16 residues long. The DNA for the CDR3 is TGTGCCAGCAGTTACGGGACTAGAACTTTCTCAGATACGCAGTATTTT. This codes for CASSYGTRTFSDTQYF.

This clonotype showed up many times. This chain connects TRBV7-3 to TRBJ2-1, with 9 bases fitting TRBD2. V lost 5 bases, J lost 10 bases, and 12 bases stayed unmatched. The CDR3 is made up of 15 amino acids. Per germline, CDR1 SGHTA and CDR2 FQGTGA. In DNA form, the CDR3 reads TGTGCCAGCAGCCCGAATCGCGGGAGGGTTGGGGAGCAGTTCTTC. It is translated as CASSPNRGRVGEQFF.

In this sample, this clonotype turned up many times. The V and J genes are TRBV11-1 and TRBJ2-7, with D unresolved. Germline V CDR1 and CDR2: SGHAT, FQDESV (reference sequence). Between the trimmed V and J ends, which lost 5 bases and 3 bases, there was a span of 11 bases. CDR3 length equals 13 residues. The CDR3: CASSPSDGYEQYF. The CDR3 nucleotides read TGTGCCAGCAGCCCAAGCGACGGCTACGAGCAGTACTTC.

CDR3 coding DNA: TGTGCCAGCAATGGGCCCATAGCCAAAAACATTCAGTACTTC. It yields the protein CASNGPIAKNIQYF. J is TRBJ2-4 and V is TRBV12-3 or TRBV12-4; D gene unclear. Trimming removed 7 bases from V and 0 bases from J, with 10 bases in between. The CDR3 is 14 amino acids.

This chain links TRBV10-3 with TRBJ2-3, with D possibly TRBD1 on 6 matching bases. The germline gives CDR1 ENHRY, CDR2 SYGVKD. Trimming removed 11 bases at V and 4 bases at J, with 16 bases between. The CDR3 sequence is 13 residues long. CDR3: CASKFEGADTQYF. The CDR3 bases are TGTGCCTCAAAATTCGAGGGGGCAGATACGCAGTATTTT.